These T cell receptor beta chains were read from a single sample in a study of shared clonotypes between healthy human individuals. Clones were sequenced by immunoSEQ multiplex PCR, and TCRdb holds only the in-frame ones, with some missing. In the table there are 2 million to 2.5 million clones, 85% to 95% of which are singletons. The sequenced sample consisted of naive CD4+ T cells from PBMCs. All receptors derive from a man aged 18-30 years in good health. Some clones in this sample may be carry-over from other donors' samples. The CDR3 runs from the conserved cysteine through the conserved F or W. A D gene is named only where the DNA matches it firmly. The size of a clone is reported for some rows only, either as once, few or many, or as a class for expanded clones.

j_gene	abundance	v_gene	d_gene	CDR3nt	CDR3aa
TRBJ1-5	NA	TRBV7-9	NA	TGTGCCAGCAGCTTAAACAATCAGCCCCAGCATTTT	CASSLNNQPQHF
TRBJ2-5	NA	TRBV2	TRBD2	TGTGCCAGTGTGGTAGGACTAGCGGGAGAGACCCAGTACTTC	CASVVGLAGETQYF
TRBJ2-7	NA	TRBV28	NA	TGTGCCAGCAGGACGGGACGGGCCTACGAGCAGTACTTC	CASRTGRAYEQYF
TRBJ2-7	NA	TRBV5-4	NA	TGTGCCAGCAGCTGGAGCGGGCTTAGCTCCTACGAGCAGTACTTC	CASSWSGLSSYEQYF
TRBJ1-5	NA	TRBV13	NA	TGTGCCAGCAGCTTAGTGGGGAGTCAGCCCCAGCATTTT	CASSLVGSQPQHF
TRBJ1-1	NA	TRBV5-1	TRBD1	TGCGCCAGCAGCTCCAAGGACAGGACCTTGAACACTGAAGCTTTCTTT	CASSSKDRTLNTEAFF
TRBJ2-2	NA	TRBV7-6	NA	TGTGCCAGCAGCTACAGGACTCAAACCGGGGAGCTGTTTTTT	CASSYRTQTGELFF
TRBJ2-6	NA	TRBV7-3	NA	TGTGCCAGCAGCCTAGGGGGCGCAGGAGGGCCGGGGGCCAACGTCCTGACTTTC	CASSLGGAGGPGANVLTF
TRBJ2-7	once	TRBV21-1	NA	TGTGCCAGCAGCTACCTCTCAAGGCAGGCTACCTACGAGCAGTACTTC	CASSYLSRQATYEQYF
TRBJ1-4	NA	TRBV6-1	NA	TGTGCCAGCAGTGCCCTTTATACAGCTAATGAAAAACTGTTTTTT	CASSALYTANEKLFF
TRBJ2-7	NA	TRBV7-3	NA	TGTGCCAGCAGCCGACCAACGGGCGGCGAGCAGTACTTC	CASSRPTGGEQYF
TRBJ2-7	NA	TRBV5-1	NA	TGCGCCAGCAGCCCCGACGGACCCCGAGGCGAGCAGTACTTC	CASSPDGPRGEQYF
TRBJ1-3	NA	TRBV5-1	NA	TGCGCCAGCAGCTTGGCGGGGGCTGAATCTGGAAACACCATATATTTT	CASSLAGAESGNTIYF